These 26 T cell receptor beta chains came from one sample sequenced in a study of response to subunit inactivated influenza vaccine. Using its own MiXCR run on the RT-PCR reads, TCRdb lists one record per CDR3 protein. In the table there are roughly 700,000 distinct CDR3 sequences, approximately 15% of which are singletons. The sequencing here drew on PBMCs from blood, taken approximately 15 days before vaccination. These receptors came from a man aged 45-65 years who received an inactivated influenza vaccine.

V usage is TRBV5-6 and J usage is TRBJ2-1, with unresolved D. Trimming removed 4 bases from V and 3 bases from J, with 11 bases in between. The CDR3 covers 14 residues. Germline V gene sequence: CDR1 SGHDT, CDR2 YYEEEE. This chain's CDR3 is CASSPRSNYNEQFF. CDR3 coding DNA: TGTGCCAGCAGCCCGCGGAGTAACTACAATGAGCAGTTCTTC.

This clonotype was observed many times. The V and J genes are TRBV20-1 and TRBJ2-3; 7 bases are a match to TRBD2. The CDR3 length is 15 residues. V was pared by 3 bases and J by 0 bases, with 6 bases of the junction left unmatched. From germline, CDR1 is DFQATT and CDR2 SNEGSKA (reference sequence). The CDR3 here is CSARGGSSSTDTQYF. DNA of the CDR3: TGCAGTGCTAGGGGGGGGAGTTCTAGCACAGATACGCAGTATTTT.

The V call is TRBV20-1, the J call TRBJ1-1; TRBD1 might be the D (5 bases). CDR1 is DFQATT and CDR2 is SNEGSKA in the germline V gene (reference sequence). There are 13 residues in the CDR3. V gave up 5 bases and J gave up 1 base, with 11 bases separating them. CDR3 region: CSAPDIQNTEAFF. The CDR3 nucleotides are TGCAGTGCTCCGGACATACAGAACACTGAAGCTTTCTTT.

This clonotype was detected many times. The rearrangement joins TRBV4-3 to TRBJ2-1; tentative D call: TRBD1 (5 bases). With 3 bases removed from V and 7 bases from J, the gap between germline ends came to 10 bases. The germline V gene encodes CDR1 LGHNA and CDR2 YSLEER. This CDR3 region has 13 residues. In DNA, the CDR3 is TGCGCCAGCAGCCACTCCAGGGTAAATGAGCAGTTCTTC. Residues: CASSHSRVNEQFF.

The chain is built from TRBV6-1 and TRBJ2-3; either TRBD1 or TRBD2 may supply D (6 bases each). The germline V and J ends were trimmed by 6 bases and 3 bases, with 22 bases remaining between them. The CDR3 loop spans 17 amino acids. Germline lookup yields CDR1 MNHNS and CDR2 SASEGT. Here the CDR3 reads CASSPPSGAPGTDTQYF. CDR3 nucleotide sequence: TGTGCCAGCAGCCCTCCATCGGGGGCCCCTGGTACAGATACGCAGTATTTT.

This clonotype showed up many times. The rearrangement links TRBV12-3 or TRBV12-4 to TRBJ2-7, with TRBD2 matching 13 bases. The CDR3 is made up of 16 amino acids. V dropped 4 bases and J dropped 5; count of bases not matched to a gene: 8. The CDR3 DNA reads TGTGCCAGCAGTTCCTGGGGACTAGCGGGATCCCACGAGCAGTACTTC. Its translation: CASSSWGLAGSHEQYF.

This clonotype was counted only a few times. This chain connects TRBV24-1 to TRBJ2-7; D might be TRBD1 or TRBD2, each matching 5 bases. CDR1 is KGHDR, CDR2 SFDVKD, per germline. The CDR3 spans 15 residues. Trimming stripped 3 bases from V and 0 bases from J, with 11 bases between. The CDR3: CATSDGGFSSYEQYF. CDR3 in DNA: TGTGCCACCAGTGATGGGGGTTTCAGCTCCTACGAGCAGTACTTC.

This chain links TRBV4-3 with TRBJ2-5; D possibly corresponds to TRBD1 (5 bases). The CDR3 spans 15 residues. Trimming cost V 2 bases and J 0 bases, with 10 bases left between them. Germline CDR1 reads LGHNA; CDR2 reads YSLEER. In DNA, the CDR3 is TGCGCCAGCAGCCAAAACTACAGGTACCAAGAGACCCAGTACTTC. Encoded protein: CASSQNYRYQETQYF.

This clonotype has only a few counts. The gene calls are TRBV5-1 and TRBJ2-7; weak D call: TRBD1 (6 bases). CDR1 is SGHRS, CDR2 YFSETQ, per germline. This CDR3 has 13 residues. Trimming took off 1 base at V and 4 bases at J, with 9 bases between the two ends. The CDR3 DNA is TGCGCCAGCAGCTTGCAGGACAGATACGAGCAGTACTTC. Protein product: CASSLQDRYEQYF.

The V gene is TRBV30, the J gene TRBJ1-6, with D possibly being TRBD1 (5 bases). The CDR3 extends over 14 amino acids. Germline V gives CDR1 GTSNPN, CDR2 SVGIG (reference sequence). Trimming left V 3 bases short and J 13 bases short, with 19 bases between. The CDR3 DNA is TGTGCCTGGAGGTCGGGACGGATGGGAGCGCCCCTCCACTTT. This gives the protein CAWRSGRMGAPLHF.

The rearrangement links TRBV7-2 to TRBJ2-2, with 7 bases lining up with TRBD2. V shed 6 bases and J 5 bases; nucleotides not matched to a gene: 6. Germline CDR1 reads SGHTA; CDR2 reads FQGNSA. The CDR3 length is 14 residues. The CDR3 loop is CASRRDYSTGELFF. The CDR3 DNA reads TGTGCCAGCAGACGGGACTACTCTACCGGGGAGCTGTTTTTT.

This clonotype was counted only a few times. This chain connects TRBV7-9 to TRBJ2-7; D might be TRBD2 (6 bases). The CDR3 contains 13 residues. Trimming stripped 8 bases from V and 2 bases from J, with 13 bases between. Germline loops: CDR1 SEHNR, CDR2 FQNEAQ (reference sequence). CDR3 protein: CASWGVGPYEQYF. CDR3 nucleotides: TGTGCCAGCTGGGGGGTAGGGCCCTACGAGCAGTACTTC.

This clonotype was observed a handful of times. The chain carries TRBV12-3 or TRBV12-4 and TRBJ1-1, with 7 bases that match TRBD1. The CDR3 has 13 residues. V was clipped by 9 bases and J by 5 bases; unmatched bases: 9. The CDR3 DNA is TGTGCCAGTGTTACAGGGGCAGGAACTGAAGCTTTCTTT. Translation: CASVTGAGTEAFF.

The V call is TRBV5-1, the J call TRBJ2-1, with D perhaps TRBD1 (5 bases). The CDR3 totals 18 residues. Germline CDR1 reads SGHRS; CDR2 reads YFSETQ. Trimming left V 1 base short and J 1 base short, with 18 bases between. Here the CDR3 DNA reads TGCGCCAGCAGCTTGTCGAGACAGCTTACTTTATCCTACAATGAGCAGTTCTTC. This codes for CASSLSRQLTLSYNEQFF.

This clonotype was counted a few times. The chain combines TRBV24-1 with TRBJ1-5, with D tentatively TRBD1 (5 bases). CDR1 is KGHDR and CDR2 is SFDVKD in the germline V gene. This CDR3 contains 15 residues. With 4 bases removed from V and 2 bases from J, the gap between germline ends came to 11 bases. The CDR3 bases are TGTGCCACCAGTGAAGCGATAGGGGGCAATCAGCCCCAGCATTTT. Encoded protein: CATSEAIGGNQPQHF.

The J gene is TRBJ1-5, the V gene TRBV6-1; D perhaps matches TRBD1 (6 bases). This CDR3 comprises 14 residues. V lost 6 bases, J lost 0 bases, and 9 bases lay in between. Germline CDR1 and CDR2: MNHNS and SASEGT. The CDR3 coding sequence is TGTGCCAGCAGGACAGGCCGTAGCAATCAGCCCCAGCATTTT. Its protein is CASRTGRSNQPQHF.

The rearrangement links TRBV29-1 to TRBJ2-5; a weak D match, TRBD1 (6 bases). Trimming took off 3 bases at V and 2 bases at J, with 13 bases between the two ends. The CDR3 totals 14 residues. The germline V gene has CDR1 SQVTM and CDR2 ANQGSEA. The CDR3 here is CSVESRDTQETQYF. The DNA of the CDR3 is TGCAGCGTTGAGTCCCGGGACACACAAGAGACCCAGTACTTC.

This rearrangement joins TRBV7-8 to TRBJ1-1; D is uncertain. CDR1 and CDR2 from the germline V gene are SGHVS and FQNEAQ. There are 15 residues in the CDR3. V was pared by 0 bases and J by 11 bases, with 19 bases between. The CDR3 reads CASSLAYNREVGAFF. CDR3 nucleotides: TGTGCCAGCAGCTTAGCGTACAACCGTGAAGTAGGGGCTTTCTTT.

The chain couples TRBV5-1 to TRBJ2-6; D unclear. Germline loops: CDR1 SGHRS, CDR2 YFSETQ. CDR3 length equals 16 residues. The V and J ends lost 0 bases and 0 bases respectively, with 7 bases between them. The CDR3 DNA sequence: TGCGCCAGCAGCTTGGGGGCATTCTCTGGGGCCAACGTCCTGACTTTC. Residues: CASSLGAFSGANVLTF.

This clonotype has just a few counts. The chain joins TRBV4-1 to TRBJ2-7; the match to TRBD2 covers 15 bases. In germline, CDR1 is MGHRA, CDR2 YSYEKL. V dropped 3 bases and J dropped 7; count of bases not matched to a gene: 4. The CDR3 consists of 15 residues. CDR3 sequence reads: CASSQGLAGGREQYF. DNA of the CDR3: TGCGCCAGCAGCCAGGGACTAGCGGGAGGTAGGGAGCAGTACTTC.

In this sample, this clonotype turned up once. The chain joins TRBV23-1 to TRBJ1-6, with D unclear. TRBV23-1 is noted as an ORF with a role that remains uncertain. The CDR3 is made up of 17 amino acids. The ends were cut back, 4 bases at V and 9 bases at J, with 22 bases in the middle. The chain's CDR3 is CASSRALSRNEGSPLHF. Written as DNA, the CDR3 is TGCGCCAGCAGTCGCGCTCTTTCCAGGAACGAAGGTTCACCCCTCCACTTT.

This sequence joins TRBV6-2 or TRBV6-3 and TRBJ1-2; 11 bases line up with TRBD1. This CDR3 comprises 15 residues. Germline CDR1 and CDR2: MNHEY and SVGEGT. V was clipped by 6 bases and J by 5 bases; unmatched bases: 8. CDR3 in DNA: TGTGCCAGCAGACCGGACAGGGGGCGCTTATATGGCTACACCTTC. This translates into CASRPDRGRLYGYTF.

The chain couples TRBV20-1 to TRBJ2-2; no clear D. Per germline, CDR1 DFQATT and CDR2 SNEGSKA (reference sequence). The CDR3 is made up of 12 amino acids. Trimming stripped 0 bases from V and 7 bases from J, with 6 bases between. This CDR3 reads CSAREDGGELFF. CDR3 sequence (DNA): TGCAGTGCTAGAGAGGACGGCGGGGAGCTGTTTTTT.

This clonotype was counted ten times or more. The chain joins TRBV11-2 to TRBJ2-1; 12 bases map to TRBD2. CDR3 length: 15 residues. The V gene end was trimmed by 1 base and the J gene end by 6 bases; junction bases not matched to a gene: 1. The germline gives CDR1 SGHAT, CDR2 FQNNGV. The CDR3 region is CASSLGLAGVNEQFF. CDR3 in DNA: TGTGCCAGCAGCTTAGGACTAGCGGGAGTCAATGAGCAGTTCTTC. Filled out from reference TRBV11-2 and TRBJ2-1, the complete variable domain reads EAGVAQSPRYKIIEKRQSVAFWCNPISGHATLYWYQQILGQGPKLLIQFQNNGVVDDSQLPKDRFSAERLKGVDSTLKIQPAKLEDSAVYLCASSLGLAGVNEQFFGPGTRLTVL.

The sample holds many counts of this clonotype. V usage is TRBV4-1 and J usage is TRBJ2-1; D may be TRBD2 (6 bases). The CDR3 contains 17 residues. Trimming pared 4 bases from V and 7 bases from J, leaving 23 bases between. Germline assignment: CDR1 MGHRA and CDR2 YSYEKL. CDR3 DNA: TGCGCCAGCAGCCGAATTCAGCTCGGGCGGGGACCGAATGAGCAGTTCTTC. This translates into CASSRIQLGRGPNEQFF.

The chain has TRBV6-2 or TRBV6-3 and TRBJ1-1; D call uncertain. CDR3 length equals 13 residues. CDR1 and CDR2 (germline): MNHEY, SVGEGT. Trimming took off 6 bases at V and 0 bases at J, with 8 bases between the two ends. This chain's CDR3 is CASRIIMNTEAFF. The CDR3 DNA is TGTGCCAGCAGGATCATCATGAACACTGAAGCTTTCTTT.